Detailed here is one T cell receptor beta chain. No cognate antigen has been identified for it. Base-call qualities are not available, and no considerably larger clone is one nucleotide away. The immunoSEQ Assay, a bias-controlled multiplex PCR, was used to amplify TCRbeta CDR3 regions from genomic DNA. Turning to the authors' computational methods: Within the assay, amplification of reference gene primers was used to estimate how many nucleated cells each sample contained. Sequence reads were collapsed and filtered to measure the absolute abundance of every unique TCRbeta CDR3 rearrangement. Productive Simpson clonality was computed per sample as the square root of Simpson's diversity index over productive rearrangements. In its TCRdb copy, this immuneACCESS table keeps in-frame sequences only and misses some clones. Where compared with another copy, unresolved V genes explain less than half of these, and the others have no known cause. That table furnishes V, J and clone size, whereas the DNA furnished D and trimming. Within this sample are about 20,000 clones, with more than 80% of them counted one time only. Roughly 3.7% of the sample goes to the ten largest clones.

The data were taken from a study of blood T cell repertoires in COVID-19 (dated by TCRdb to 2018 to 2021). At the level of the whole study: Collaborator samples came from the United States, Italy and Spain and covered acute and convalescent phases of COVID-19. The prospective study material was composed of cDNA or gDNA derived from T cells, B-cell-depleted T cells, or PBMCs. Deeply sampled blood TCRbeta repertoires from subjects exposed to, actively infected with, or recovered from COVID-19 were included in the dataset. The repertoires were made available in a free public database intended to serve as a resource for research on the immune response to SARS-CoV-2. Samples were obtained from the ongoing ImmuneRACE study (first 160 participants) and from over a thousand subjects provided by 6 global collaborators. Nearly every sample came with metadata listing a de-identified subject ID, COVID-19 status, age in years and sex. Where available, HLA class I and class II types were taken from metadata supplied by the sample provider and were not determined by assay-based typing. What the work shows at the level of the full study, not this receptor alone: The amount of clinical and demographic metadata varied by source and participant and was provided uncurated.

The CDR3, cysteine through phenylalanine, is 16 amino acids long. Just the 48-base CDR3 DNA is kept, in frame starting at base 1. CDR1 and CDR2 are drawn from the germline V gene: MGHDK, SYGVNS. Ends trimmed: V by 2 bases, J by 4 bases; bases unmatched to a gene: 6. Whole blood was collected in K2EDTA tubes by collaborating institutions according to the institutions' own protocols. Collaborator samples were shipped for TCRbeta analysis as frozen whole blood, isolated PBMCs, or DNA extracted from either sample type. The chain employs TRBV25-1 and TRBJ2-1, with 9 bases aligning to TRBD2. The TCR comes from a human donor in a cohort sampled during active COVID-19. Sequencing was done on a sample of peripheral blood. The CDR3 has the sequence CASSEVGLAGYNEQFF. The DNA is TGTGCCAGCAGTGAAGTAGGCCTAGCGGGATACAATGAGCAGTTCTTC.